A single sample gave rise to the 32 T cell receptor beta chains below, sequenced in a study of CD8 T cells in Susac syndrome. RNA totalling roughly 0.45 to 1 ug underwent reverse transcription with random hexamers. In TCRdb, the immunoSEQ multiplex PCR reads were re-called with MiXCR into one record per CDR3 protein. The repertoire includes approximately 110,000 distinct CDR3 sequences, approximately 96% of them detected once, and over 0.065% sits in the top ten. Input material: CD4+ T cells from PBMCs. These receptors were taken from a human donor in good health.

The rearrangement joins TRBV12-3 or TRBV12-4 to TRBJ2-7; either TRBD1 or TRBD2 may fit D (6 bases each). V lost 3 bases and J 1 base, leaving 16 bases between the germline ends. There are 16 residues in the CDR3. Here the CDR3 reads CASSLRTGARSYEQYF. The CDR3 bases are TGTGCCAGCAGTTTGAGGACGGGGGCCAGATCCTACGAGCAGTACTTC.

The chain recombines TRBV6-2 or TRBV6-3 with TRBJ2-1; 14 positions match TRBD2. There are 18 residues in the CDR3. J was trimmed by 11 bases and V by 0 bases; bases with no gene match: 12. CDR1 is MNHEY, CDR2 SVGEGT, per germline. The CDR3 DNA follows: TGTGCCAGCAGTTACTCGACTAGCGGGAGGGGGAAATTTAAGAAGCAGTTCTTC. It is translated as CASSYSTSGRGKFKKQFF.

The V call is TRBV6-5, the J call TRBJ2-3; 13 nucleotides line up with TRBD2. The ends lost 2 bases at V and 0 bases at J; junction bases unmatched: 14. Germline V gene sequence: CDR1 MNHEY, CDR2 SVGAGI. The CDR3 loop spans 21 amino acids. For the CDR3, the DNA is TGTGCCAGCAGTTACAAAACAGGGTGGGGGACTAGCGGGATGAGCACAGATACGCAGTATTTT. Amino acid sequence: CASSYKTGWGTSGMSTDTQYF.

V usage is TRBV15 and J usage is TRBJ2-7; 7 bases align to TRBD1. Trimming took 1 base from V and 3 from J; bases not matched to a gene: 0. The CDR3 has 13 residues. Germline assignment: CDR1 LNHNV and CDR2 YYDKDF (reference sequence). The CDR3 bases are TGTGCCACCAGCAGAGGGGACAGCTACGAGCAGTACTTC. Amino acids: CATSRGDSYEQYF.

The chain couples TRBV30 to TRBJ1-2, with 10 bases matching TRBD1. The CDR3 runs to 14 residues. After removal of 2 bases from V and 7 bases from J, the junction contained 7 bases not matched to a gene. Germline V CDR1 and CDR2: GTSNPN, SVGIG (reference sequence). CDR3 sequence (DNA): TGTGCCTGGAGTTTAGACAGGGGGCAGGGTGGCTACACCTTC. As protein: CAWSLDRGQGGYTF.

The rearrangement joins TRBV29-1 to TRBJ2-7, with 7 bases fitting TRBD1. Germline values: CDR1 SQVTM, CDR2 ANQGSEA. The CDR3 totals 12 residues. Trimming took 3 bases from V and 6 from J; bases not matched to a gene: 5. Here the CDR3 DNA reads TGCAGCGTTGACGAGGGGGCGGGCGAGCAGTACTTC. Amino acid sequence: CSVDEGAGEQYF.

This chain connects TRBV6-1 to TRBJ2-3; the match to TRBD2 covers 7 bases. This CDR3 comprises 16 residues. Looked up from germline, CDR1 is MNHNS and CDR2 is SASEGT. V gave up 0 bases and J gave up 1 base; unmatched junction bases: 4. The CDR3 nucleotides read TGTGCCAGCAGTGAAGCGTCTAGCGGAGGCACAGATACGCAGTATTTT. Protein: CASSEASSGGTDTQYF.

The chain joins TRBV4-1 to TRBJ2-1; 10 bases map to TRBD2. Germline V CDR1 and CDR2: MGHRA, YSYEKL. The J segment lost 7 bases and the V segment lost 3 bases, leaving 18 bases of the junction unmatched. This CDR3 has 19 residues. In DNA, the CDR3 is TGCGCCAGCAGCCATTGGGGAGCGGGAGGGCCCCGTGGTCGGAATGAGCAGTTCTTC. This codes for CASSHWGAGGPRGRNEQFF.

The chain uses TRBV5-1 and TRBJ1-1; tentative D call: TRBD1 (6 bases). Trimming pared 1 base from V and 1 base from J, leaving 8 bases between. CDR1 is SGHRS and CDR2 is YFSETQ in the germline V gene. The CDR3 sequence is 14 residues long. The CDR3 reads CASSLNRANTEAFF. DNA of the CDR3: TGCGCCAGCAGCTTGAACAGGGCGAACACTGAAGCTTTCTTT.

The gene calls are TRBV6-4 and TRBJ2-1; TRBD2 aligns across 10 bases. Germline CDR1 reads MRHNA; CDR2 reads SNTAGT. Losses at the gene ends were 0 bases for V and 6 bases for J; bases not matched to a gene: 8. The CDR3 is 17 residues long. The CDR3 sequence is CASSDSVGAGGVNEQFF. DNA for the CDR3: TGTGCCAGCAGTGACTCTGTAGGAGCGGGAGGGGTCAATGAGCAGTTCTTC.

V is TRBV6-6 and J is TRBJ1-1, with D perhaps matching TRBD1 (5 bases). Germline V lookup: CDR1 MNHNY, CDR2 SVGAGI (reference sequence). V lost 1 base, J lost 4 bases, and 13 bases lay in between. This CDR3 has 15 amino acids. The CDR3 nucleotides are TGTGCCAGCAGTTACTTGGGGGATGGGAGCACTGAAGCTTTCTTT. Encoded protein: CASSYLGDGSTEAFF.

V and J are TRBV5-4 and TRBJ2-5; 7 positions agree with TRBD2. The J segment lost 4 bases and the V segment lost 5 bases, leaving 8 bases of the junction unmatched. The germline V gene has CDR1 SGHNT and CDR2 YYREEE (reference sequence). The CDR3 is made up of 14 amino acids. The CDR3 nucleotides are TGTGCCAGCAGTTTAGCGGGCTGGGGAGAGACCCAGTACTTC. Translation gives CASSLAGWGETQYF. The variable domain in full, completed from reference TRBV5-4 and TRBJ2-5, reads ETGVTQSPTHLIKTRGQQVTLRCSSQSGHNTVSWYQQALGQGPQFIFQYYREEENGRGNFPPRFSGLQFPNYSSELNVNALELDDSALYLCASSLAGWGETQYFGPGTRLLVL.

This clonotype appeared a single time. This chain connects TRBV2 to TRBJ2-7; tentatively, D is TRBD1 (6 bases). This CDR3 is built from 13 residues. Deletions cut 4 bases from V and 3 bases from J, with 10 bases between. CDR1 SNHLY and CDR2 FYNNEI come from the germline V gene. In DNA, the CDR3 is TGTGCCAGCAGTGGGGACATTGGCTACGAGCAGTACTTC. Its protein is CASSGDIGYEQYF.

The CDR3 here is CATSAPEDSKQFF. In nucleotides, the CDR3 is TGTGCCACCAGTGCCCCGGAGGACAGCAAGCAGTTCTTC. J is TRBJ2-1 and V is TRBV24-1; D possibly corresponds to TRBD1 (6 bases). In germline, CDR1 is KGHDR, CDR2 SFDVKD. Between the trimmed V and J ends, which lost 5 bases and 11 bases, there was a span of 15 bases. The CDR3 covers 13 residues.

CDR3 in DNA: TGTGCCAGCAGCTTAGAGAAAGGGCCAGGACACTACAATGAGCAGTTCTTC. Translated: CASSLEKGPGHYNEQFF. This rearrangement joins TRBV7-6 to TRBJ2-1, with D possibly being TRBD1 (5 bases). The CDR3 extends over 17 amino acids. The V gene lost 1 base and the J gene lost 3 bases, with 16 bases spanning the gap. Germline V CDR1 and CDR2: SGHVS, FNYEAQ.

The V gene is TRBV29-1, the J gene TRBJ2-1; D possibly corresponds to TRBD1 (5 bases). Trimming took off 6 bases at V and 11 bases at J, with 29 bases between the two ends. The CDR3 extends over 16 amino acids. Per the germline V gene, CDR1 is SQVTM and CDR2 is ANQGSEA. This chain's CDR3 is CSVPLRRIRGNEQQFF. The CDR3 DNA follows: TGCAGCGTGCCCCTTAGGCGTATTAGGGGAAATGAGCAGCAGTTCTTC.

The CDR3 DNA sequence: TGTGCCAGCTCAGGAGGACAGGGGAACAATGAGCAGTTCTTC. It is translated as CASSGGQGNNEQFF. This rearrangement joins TRBV18 to TRBJ2-1; 9 nucleotides match TRBD1. J gave up 5 bases and V 5 bases, and 4 bases lay outside the gene matches. The CDR3 is 14 amino acids. CDR1 and CDR2 (germline): KGHSH, LQKENI. The full variable domain, rest sourced from reference TRBV18 and TRBJ2-1, is NAGVMQNPRHLVRRRGQEARLRCSPMKGHSHVYWYRQLPEEGLKFMVYLQKENIIDESGMPKERFSAEFPKEGPSILRIQQVVRGDSAAYFCASSGGQGNNEQFFGPGTRLTVL.

The chain is built from TRBV20-1 and TRBJ2-2; 13 bases agree with TRBD2. The CDR3 loop spans 14 amino acids. Germline trimming cut 6 bases from V and 7 bases from J; bases unmatched to any gene: 5. Germline V gene sequence: CDR1 DFQATT, CDR2 SNEGSKA (reference sequence). This CDR3 reads CSAGTSGMGGELFF. The CDR3 DNA reads as TGCAGTGCCGGGACTAGCGGGATGGGCGGGGAGCTGTTTTTT.

The chain couples TRBV12-3 or TRBV12-4 to TRBJ2-7, with 8 bases lining up with TRBD2. The trim removed 5 bases at V and 6 bases at J, leaving 9 bases unmatched. This CDR3 has 14 amino acids. CDR3 coding DNA: TGTGCCAGCAGTCTAAGAACTAGCGGAGGCGAGCAGTACTTC. Translated, it gives CASSLRTSGGEQYF.

This sequence joins TRBV19 and TRBJ2-7; TRBD1 matches 9 bases. CDR1 LNHDA and CDR2 SQIVND come from the germline V gene (reference sequence). The CDR3 contains 13 residues. V trimming: 6 bases; J trimming: 2 bases; junction bases outside the gene matches: 2. This CDR3 reads CASSRQGAYEQYF. CDR3 coding DNA: TGTGCCAGTAGCCGACAGGGGGCCTACGAGCAGTACTTC.

This rearrangement joins TRBV29-1 to TRBJ1-3; no clear D. Per the germline V gene, CDR1 is SQVTM and CDR2 is ANQGSEA. Trimming took off 6 bases at V and 2 bases at J, with 5 bases between the two ends. This CDR3 contains 11 residues. The CDR3 here is CSVQTGNTIYF. Written as DNA, the CDR3 is TGCAGCGTCCAGACTGGAAACACCATATATTTT.

The chain has TRBV20-1 and TRBJ2-7, with unresolved D. CDR1 is DFQATT and CDR2 is SNEGSKA in the germline V gene (reference sequence). V was pared by 5 bases and J by 3 bases, with 8 bases between. There are 11 residues in the CDR3. The CDR3, as DNA: TGCAGTGCTGCGGACGGCTACGAGCAGTACTTC. It yields the protein CSAADGYEQYF.

The rearrangement uses TRBV7-6 and TRBJ2-7; the D gene could be TRBD1 or TRBD2 (5 bases each). Germline values: CDR1 SGHVS, CDR2 FNYEAQ. Between the trimmed V and J ends, which lost 5 bases and 5 bases, there was a span of 13 bases. The CDR3 is made up of 13 amino acids. CDR3 sequence: CASSGHRDDEQYF. Written as DNA, the CDR3 is TGTGCCAGCAGCGGTCACCGGGACGACGAGCAGTACTTC.

The rearrangement uses TRBV15 and TRBJ1-1, with D perhaps TRBD1 (6 bases). CDR3 size: 14 residues. The germline V gene encodes CDR1 LNHNV and CDR2 YYDKDF (reference sequence). V gave up 3 bases and J gave up 5 bases, with 13 bases separating them. Written as DNA, the CDR3 is TGTGCCACCAGCAGGGTTGGGGGGGCAACTGAAGCTTTCTTT. Amino acids: CATSRVGGATEAFF.

The V and J genes are TRBV6-2 or TRBV6-3 and TRBJ2-7, with TRBD2 matching 8 bases. Trimming took 6 bases from V and 5 from J; bases not matched to a gene: 9. Germline values: CDR1 MNHEY, CDR2 SVGEGT. This CDR3 region has 14 residues. The chain's CDR3 is CASSLAGRAHEQYF. CDR3 bases: TGTGCCAGCAGCTTAGCGGGGAGGGCCCACGAGCAGTACTTC.

In nucleotides, the CDR3 is TGTGCCAGTAGGACAGGGCTATACAATGAGCAGTTCTTC. It specifies CASRTGLYNEQFF. The rearrangement uses TRBV19 and TRBJ2-1, with 7 bases that match TRBD1. The germline V gene encodes CDR1 LNHDA and CDR2 SQIVND (reference sequence). Germline trimming cut 6 bases from V and 4 bases from J; bases unmatched to any gene: 3. CDR3 length: 13 amino acids.

The chain couples TRBV5-1 to TRBJ2-6; D tentatively fits TRBD1 or TRBD2 (5 bases each). The V gene lost 1 base and the J gene lost 4 bases, with 15 bases spanning the gap. Looked up from germline, CDR1 is SGHRS and CDR2 is YFSETQ. The CDR3 loop spans 17 amino acids. This CDR3 is CASSLLGFGAGANVLTF. The CDR3 bases are TGCGCCAGCAGCTTGTTGGGTTTCGGGGCGGGGGCCAACGTCCTGACTTTC. The full variable domain, in which reference TRBV5-1 and TRBJ2-6 provide the parts outside the CDR3, is KAGVTQTPRYLIKTRGQQVTLSCSPISGHRSVSWYQQTPGQGLQFLFEYFSETQRNKGNFPGRFSGRQFSNSRSEMNVSTLELGDSALYLCASSLLGFGAGANVLTFGAGSRLTVL.

The rearrangement joins TRBV20-1 to TRBJ1-1, with D hard to call. The CDR3 is 14 amino acids. Trimming stripped 3 bases from V and 5 bases from J, with 16 bases between. The germline V gene encodes CDR1 DFQATT and CDR2 SNEGSKA (reference sequence). Written as DNA, the CDR3 is TGCAGTGCTAGCTGGATCCGCCGTCCAACTGAAGCTTTCTTT. The encoded protein is CSASWIRRPTEAFF.

This rearrangement joins TRBV7-2 to TRBJ1-3, with a weak D call TRBD1 (5 bases). This CDR3 comprises 14 residues. Germline V CDR1 and CDR2: SGHTA, FQGNSA. With 1 base removed from V and 2 bases from J, the gap between germline ends came to 6 bases. Written as DNA, the CDR3 is TGTGCCAGCAGCTTAGTGACAGCTGGAAACACCATATATTTT. It yields the protein CASSLVTAGNTIYF.

The J gene is TRBJ1-2, the V gene TRBV7-2; D perhaps matches TRBD1 (5 bases). V shed 5 bases and J shed 4 bases, with 11 bases lying between them. Looked up from germline, CDR1 is SGHTA and CDR2 is FQGNSA. This CDR3 has 13 residues. CDR3 sequence (DNA): TGTGCCAGCAGCGCGACAGTCTTCTATGGCTACACCTTC. It encodes CASSATVFYGYTF.

The chain has TRBV20-1 and TRBJ1-5; D not certain. The CDR3 is made up of 14 amino acids. Looked up from germline, CDR1 is DFQATT and CDR2 is SNEGSKA (reference sequence). The V and J ends lost 7 bases and 0 bases respectively, with 13 bases between them. The DNA for the CDR3 is TGCAGTGTCCTTGGACCGGTTAGCAATCAGCCCCAGCATTTT. This translates into CSVLGPVSNQPQHF.

The chain has TRBV6-2 or TRBV6-3 and TRBJ2-6; tentatively, D is TRBD2 (5 bases). Germline CDR1 and CDR2: MNHEY and SVGEGT. V was cut by 4 bases and J by 0 bases, with 13 bases left in between. The CDR3 sequence is 17 residues long. The CDR3 region has the DNA TGTGCCAGCAGTTTAGCCCCCGGGGTCTCTGGGGCCAACGTCCTGACTTTC. Translated: CASSLAPGVSGANVLTF.